A single sample gave rise to the 26 T cell receptor beta chains below, sequenced in a study of T-cell memory formation after mild COVID-19. TCRdb fed the 5' RACE reads into MiXCR, producing one record per CDR3 protein. The sample has about 560,000 distinct CDR3 sequences, around a sixth seen once; the top ten hold about 7.4%. The sequenced sample consisted of PBMCs or a T cell subset sorted from them (not recorded which). All receptors come from an adult woman who had mild COVID-19 (a few samples of this study predate the infection). Cell type and time point are not known.

This clonotype was seen a handful of times. The chain joins TRBV6-5 to TRBJ2-2; D not certain. The CDR3 is 15 amino acids. The V gene's germline CDR1 is MNHEY and CDR2 SVGAGI. Trimming took 10 bases from V and 0 from J, leaving 15 bases between them. Written as DNA, the CDR3 is TGTGCCACCAAAAGGAAGTCCGCGAACACCGGGGAGCTGTTTTTT. It specifies CATKRKSANTGELFF.

In its sample, this clonotype was seen a few times. The CDR3: CASSPHRDRLNTEAFF. DNA of the CDR3: TGTGCCAGCAGCCCACACCGGGACCGATTAAATACTGAAGCTTTCTTT. This rearrangement joins TRBV7-2 to TRBJ1-1; possibly TRBD1 for D (5 bases). Germline V lookup: CDR1 SGHTA, CDR2 FQGNSA. V was cut by 5 bases and J by 5 bases, with 21 bases left in between. This CDR3 has 16 residues. The full variable domain, completed using reference TRBV7-2 and TRBJ1-1, is GAGVSQSPSNKVTEKGKDVELRCDPISGHTALYWYRQSLGQGLEFLIYFQGNSAPDKSGLPSDRFSAERTGGSVSTLTIQRTQQEDSAVYLCASSPHRDRLNTEAFFGQGTRLTVV.

CDR3 residues: CASSAQGYGYTF. In nucleotides, the CDR3 is TGTGCCAGCAGTGCACAGGGGTATGGCTACACCTTC. The rearrangement uses TRBV6-5 and TRBJ1-2; TRBD1 matches at 7 bases. This CDR3 region has 12 residues. The germline V gene encodes CDR1 MNHEY and CDR2 SVGAGI. After removal of 5 bases from V and 5 bases from J, the junction contained 2 bases not matched to a gene.

CDR3 amino acids: CASSLQGWDLEDEQFF. The CDR3 DNA reads as TGTGCCAGCAGCTTGCAAGGATGGGACCTCGAGGATGAGCAGTTCTTC. This chain uses TRBV5-4 with TRBJ2-1; D could derive from TRBD1 or TRBD2 (5 bases each). Per germline, CDR1 SGHNT and CDR2 YYREEE (reference sequence). The CDR3 runs to 16 residues. Trimming left V 1 base short and J 8 bases short, with 19 bases between.

The chain couples TRBV10-3 to TRBJ2-2; 9 nucleotides line up with TRBD1. Germline V gene data show CDR1 as ENHRY and CDR2 as SYGVKD. V trimming: 6 bases; J trimming: 5 bases; junction bases outside the gene matches: 7. The CDR3 loop spans 15 amino acids. The CDR3 reads CAISEQGAETGELFF. CDR3 in DNA: TGTGCCATCAGCGAACAGGGGGCAGAGACCGGGGAGCTGTTTTTT.

The chain has TRBV6-5 and TRBJ2-3, with D unclear. From germline, CDR1 is MNHEY and CDR2 SVGAGI. The germline V and J ends were trimmed by 8 bases and 10 bases, with 7 bases remaining between them. This CDR3 has 9 residues. The CDR3 here is CASFFSQYF. Here the CDR3 DNA reads TGTGCCAGCTTCTTTTCGCAGTATTTT.

This clonotype appeared a few times. V and J are TRBV13 and TRBJ2-7; D unresolved. CDR1 is PRHDT, CDR2 FYEKMQ, per germline (reference sequence). Trimming took 4 bases from V and 2 from J, leaving 15 bases between them. The CDR3 length is 15 residues. The CDR3 loop reads CASSSRWSGAYEQYF. The CDR3 coding sequence is TGTGCCAGCAGCTCCCGTTGGAGTGGGGCCTACGAGCAGTACTTC. The entire variable domain, with the rest obtained from reference TRBV13 and TRBJ2-7, is as follows: AAGVIQSPRHLIKEKRETATLKCYPIPRHDTVYWYQQGPGQDPQFLISFYEKMQSDKGSIPDRFSAQQFSDYHSELNMSSLELGDSALYFCASSSRWSGAYEQYFGPGTRLTVT.

Concerning this clonotype: A much larger clone differs by one base, so this may be a read error. V and J are TRBV6-2 or TRBV6-3 and TRBJ2-7, with TRBD1 identical over 8 bases. Looked up from germline, CDR1 is MNHEY and CDR2 is SVGEGT. The CDR3 contains 14 residues. CDR3 DNA sequence: TGTTCCAGCAGTTACCTTCAGGGGGCGGACGAGCAGTACTTC. As protein: CSSSYLQGADEQYF.

This chain connects TRBV7-2 to TRBJ2-5; the match to TRBD1 covers 8 bases. The CDR3 spans 16 residues. V gave up 3 bases and J gave up 5 bases; unmatched junction bases: 11. Germline V gene lookup returns CDR1 SGHTA and CDR2 FQGNSA. CDR3 sequence (DNA): TGTGCCAGCAGCTTTGAACTTGGACAGGGCGCGGAGACCCAGTACTTC. Translated: CASSFELGQGAETQYF. Filled out from reference TRBV7-2 and TRBJ2-5, the complete variable domain reads GAGVSQSPSNKVTEKGKDVELRCDPISGHTALYWYRQSLGQGLEFLIYFQGNSAPDKSGLPSDRFSAERTGGSVSTLTIQRTQQEDSAVYLCASSFELGQGAETQYFGPGTRLLVL.

The V and J genes are TRBV7-9 and TRBJ2-1; TRBD2 might be the D (6 bases). The germline gives CDR1 SEHNR, CDR2 FQNEAQ (reference sequence). The CDR3 is 15 amino acids. V was trimmed by 5 bases and J by 4 bases, leaving 15 bases between them. Here the CDR3 DNA reads TGTGCCAGCAGCGTCCCGGGAGTAGCTTACAATGAGCAGTTCTTC. The encoded protein is CASSVPGVAYNEQFF.

This clonotype appeared many times. The chain links TRBV5-6 to TRBJ1-5, with a weak D call TRBD1 (5 bases). CDR1 and CDR2 (germline): SGHDT, YYEEEE. This CDR3 is built from 14 residues. V was clipped by 0 bases and J by 7 bases, with 11 bases between them. The CDR3 bases are TGTGCCAGCAGCTTGGGTGGGGGGAGGCAGCCCCAGCATTTT. Its protein is CASSLGGGRQPQHF.

The J gene is TRBJ2-1, the V gene TRBV5-4; 13 bases are a match to TRBD2. The CDR3 contains 14 residues. Per germline, CDR1 SGHNT and CDR2 YYREEE (reference sequence). J lost 5 bases, V lost 7 bases, and 3 bases had no gene match. The CDR3 DNA reads as TGTGCCAGCGGGACTAGCGGGGTCCACAATGAGCAGTTCTTC. This gives the protein CASGTSGVHNEQFF. The full variable domain, completed using reference TRBV5-4 and TRBJ2-1, is ETGVTQSPTHLIKTRGQQVTLRCSSQSGHNTVSWYQQALGQGPQFIFQYYREEENGRGNFPPRFSGLQFPNYSSELNVNALELDDSALYLCASGTSGVHNEQFFGPGTRLTVL.

The V gene is TRBV7-9, the J gene TRBJ1-3; TRBD1 matches 7 bases. V lost 1 base and J lost 0; bases outside the gene matches: 6. Germline lookup yields CDR1 SEHNR and CDR2 FQNEAQ (reference sequence). The CDR3 runs to 17 residues. The CDR3 coding sequence is TGTGCCAGCAGCTTAGGGGGGACAGTAAACTCTGGAAACACCATATATTTT. As protein: CASSLGGTVNSGNTIYF.

This clonotype was observed a few times. V gene TRBV6-2 or TRBV6-3 combines with J gene TRBJ1-4; no clear D gene. Looked up from germline, CDR1 is MNHEY and CDR2 is SVGEGT. Trimming cost V 5 bases and J 6 bases, with 10 bases left between them. The CDR3 is made up of 13 amino acids. The CDR3 DNA reads as TGTGCCAGCAGTGACGGACTCGATGAAAAACTGTTTTTT. Its protein product is CASSDGLDEKLFF.

The genes are TRBV11-2 and TRBJ1-4; D is ambiguous. Trimming removed 0 bases at V and 8 bases at J, with 13 bases between. Per the germline V gene, CDR1 is SGHAT and CDR2 is FQNNGV. The CDR3 loop spans 15 amino acids. CDR3: CASSLDGRVGEKLFF. Written as DNA, the CDR3 is TGTGCCAGCAGCTTAGATGGGCGAGTTGGCGAAAAACTGTTTTTT.

The chain couples TRBV14 to TRBJ2-2; a possible D gene is TRBD2 (6 bases). This CDR3 is 16 amino acids long. Germline CDR1 and CDR2: SGHDN and FVKESK. Deletions cut 2 bases from V and 0 bases from J, with 10 bases between. CDR3 in amino acids: CASSQFRGTNTGELFF. DNA of the CDR3: TGTGCCAGCAGCCAATTCCGGGGGACGAACACCGGGGAGCTGTTTTTT.

The rearrangement joins TRBV6-2 or TRBV6-3 to TRBJ1-2; D may be TRBD1 (6 bases). The V end was cut by 7 bases, the J end by 4 bases, with 16 bases between. The germline V gene encodes CDR1 MNHEY and CDR2 SVGEGT. This CDR3 contains 14 residues. The CDR3 sequence: CASKLPGGSYGYTF. The CDR3 DNA reads as TGTGCCAGCAAACTCCCTGGGGGCAGCTATGGCTACACCTTC.

This clonotype was found a few times. V gene TRBV5-1 combines with J gene TRBJ1-1; possibly TRBD1 for D (6 bases). Germline V gene data show CDR1 as SGHRS and CDR2 as YFSETQ. The V and J ends lost 4 bases and 5 bases respectively, with 15 bases between them. This CDR3 comprises 14 residues. Written as DNA, the CDR3 is TGCGCCAGCAGCACCACTTCAGGGGTGACTGAAGCTTTCTTT. Translating it yields CASSTTSGVTEAFF.

This chain joins TRBV5-1 and TRBJ1-3, with 8 positions matching TRBD1. The CDR3 is 14 amino acids. Trimming took 4 bases from V and 8 from J; bases not matched to a gene: 8. The germline V gene encodes CDR1 SGHRS and CDR2 YFSETQ. The CDR3 loop reads CASSTGQGLDTIYF. DNA for the CDR3: TGCGCCAGCAGCACCGGACAGGGCCTTGACACCATATATTTT.

The chain recombines TRBV4-3 with TRBJ2-2; weak D call: TRBD1 (7 bases). This CDR3 has 14 residues. Germline V lookup: CDR1 LGHNA, CDR2 YSLEER. V lost 8 bases, J lost 6 bases, and 16 bases lay in between. Here the CDR3 DNA reads TGCGCCAGCGGAACTCAGGGGGAGGCCGGGGAGCTGTTTTTT. Its translation: CASGTQGEAGELFF.

The table lists this clonotype with a few counts. This rearrangement joins TRBV30 to TRBJ1-1, with D tentatively TRBD1 (5 bases). CDR1 is GTSNPN, CDR2 SVGIG, per germline (reference sequence). The CDR3 sequence is 14 residues long. Trimming shortened V by 8 bases and J by 0 bases, and 16 bases separated the two germline ends. The CDR3 is CAGRVWLLNTEAFF. The DNA of the CDR3 is TGTGCCGGCAGGGTTTGGTTATTGAACACTGAAGCTTTCTTT.

This clonotype was found a few times. The CDR3: CATSRRQGNLLKGNTIYF. As DNA, the CDR3 is TGTGCCACCAGCCGTCGACAGGGGAATCTCCTGAAGGGAAACACCATATATTTT. This sequence joins TRBV15 and TRBJ1-3, with 8 bases aligning to TRBD1. This CDR3 comprises 18 residues. Germline-derived CDR1 and CDR2 are LNHNV and YYDKDF (reference sequence). The V segment lost 5 bases and the J segment 4 bases; nucleotides outside the gene matches: 16.

The chain has TRBV13 and TRBJ1-2; D is perhaps TRBD1 (5 bases). CDR1 and CDR2 (germline): PRHDT, FYEKMQ (reference sequence). Trimming took off 0 bases at V and 4 bases at J, with 15 bases between the two ends. CDR3 length equals 16 residues. Here the CDR3 DNA reads TGTGCCAGCAGCTTAGGTGGTCCTGGGGGTGGCTATGGCTACACCTTC. It specifies CASSLGGPGGGYGYTF.

The chain couples TRBV20-1 to TRBJ2-1; 12 positions match TRBD2. Germline CDR1 is DFQATT and CDR2 is SNEGSKA (reference sequence). Trimming removed 5 bases from V and 4 bases from J; junction bases left unmatched: 6. The CDR3 runs 15 residues. The CDR3 protein is CSASTSGGVYNEQFF. In DNA, the CDR3 is TGCAGTGCTTCGACTAGCGGGGGAGTGTACAATGAGCAGTTCTTC.

V usage is TRBV7-9 and J usage is TRBJ2-7, with 10 nucleotides matching TRBD1. The CDR3 is made up of 18 amino acids. CDR1 and CDR2 (germline): SEHNR, FQNEAQ (reference sequence). V dropped 2 bases and J dropped 5; count of bases not matched to a gene: 15. CDR3 protein: CASSLSNSRDRGSHEQYF. CDR3 sequence (DNA): TGTGCCAGCAGCTTATCAAACTCCCGGGACAGGGGATCCCACGAGCAGTACTTC.

The table lists this clonotype with a few counts. CDR3 protein: CASSTDSTSGLYEQYF. CDR3 sequence (DNA): TGTGCCAGCAGCACTGATTCGACTAGCGGACTCTACGAGCAGTACTTC. The chain links TRBV7-3 to TRBJ2-7; 9 nucleotides match TRBD2. The CDR3 contains 16 residues. Germline CDR1 is SGHTA and CDR2 is FQGTGA. With 5 bases clipped from V and 3 bases from J, the junction kept 11 bases outside the gene matches.